This entry concerns a single T cell receptor (beta chain). These data are taken from a study of T cell changes during pregnancy in multiple sclerosis. This CDR3 is built from 16 residues. The V gene's germline CDR1 is SGHTA and CDR2 FQGNSA. Trimming removed 1 base from V and 4 bases from J; junction bases left unmatched: 5. Profiling relied on immunoSEQ multiplex PCR, and the TCRdb table lists in-frame clones only, not all of them. Found here are 100,000 or so clones, 91% of them singletons; the top ten hold 2.5% to 4%. V and J are TRBV7-2 and TRBJ2-7, with 12 nucleotides matching TRBD2. This specimen was peripheral blood, taken in the second trimester of pregnancy. This TCR was sampled from a female donor with multiple sclerosis, enrolled in a pregnancy study. The CDR3 here is CASSLGLAGVGYEQYF. The CDR3 region has the DNA TGTGCCAGCAGCTTAGGACTAGCGGGAGTTGGGTACGAGCAGTACTTC.